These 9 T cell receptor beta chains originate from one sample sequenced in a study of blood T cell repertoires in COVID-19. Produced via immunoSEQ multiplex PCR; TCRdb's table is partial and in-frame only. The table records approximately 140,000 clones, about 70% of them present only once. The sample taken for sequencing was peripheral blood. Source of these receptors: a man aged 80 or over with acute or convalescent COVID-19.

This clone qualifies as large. The CDR3 bases are TGTGCCAGCAGCCGGATCCTAACAGGGAACACCGGGGAGCTGTTTTTT. Translated, it gives CASSRILTGNTGELFF. The chain carries TRBV7-6 and TRBJ2-2; D possibly corresponds to TRBD1 (5 bases). The germline gives CDR1 SGHVS, CDR2 FNYEAQ. Trimming took off 5 bases at V and 1 base at J, with 14 bases between the two ends. CDR3 length: 16 residues.

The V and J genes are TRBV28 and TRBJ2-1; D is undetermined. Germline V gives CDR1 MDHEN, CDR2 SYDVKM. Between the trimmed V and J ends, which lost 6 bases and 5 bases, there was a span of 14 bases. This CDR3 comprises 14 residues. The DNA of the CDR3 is TGTGCCAGCAGCCGGCGACTTGAAAACAATGAGCAGTTCTTC. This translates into CASSRRLENNEQFF.

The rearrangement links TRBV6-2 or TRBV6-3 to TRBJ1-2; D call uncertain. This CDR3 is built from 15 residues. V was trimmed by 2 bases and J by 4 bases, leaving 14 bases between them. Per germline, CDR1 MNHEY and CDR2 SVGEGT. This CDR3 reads CASSYREAPSYGYTF. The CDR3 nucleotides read TGTGCCAGCAGTTACCGGGAAGCCCCTAGCTATGGCTACACCTTC.

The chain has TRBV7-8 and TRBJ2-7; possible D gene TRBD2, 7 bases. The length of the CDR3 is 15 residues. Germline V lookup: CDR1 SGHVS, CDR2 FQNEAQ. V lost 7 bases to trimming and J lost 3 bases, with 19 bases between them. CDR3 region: CASTSRREGVYEQYF. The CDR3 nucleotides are TGTGCCAGCACCTCCCGCAGGGAGGGGGTCTACGAGCAGTACTTC.

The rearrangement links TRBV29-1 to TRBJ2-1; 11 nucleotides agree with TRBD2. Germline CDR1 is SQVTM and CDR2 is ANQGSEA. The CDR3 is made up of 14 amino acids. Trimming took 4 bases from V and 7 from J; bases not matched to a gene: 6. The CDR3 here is CSVVSGLAANEQFF. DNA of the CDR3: TGCAGCGTTGTTTCGGGACTAGCGGCTAATGAGCAGTTCTTC.

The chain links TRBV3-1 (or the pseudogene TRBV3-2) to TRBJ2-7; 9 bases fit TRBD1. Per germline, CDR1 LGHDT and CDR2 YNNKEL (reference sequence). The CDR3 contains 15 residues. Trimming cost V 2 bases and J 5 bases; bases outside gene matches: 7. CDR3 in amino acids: CASSQLGTGSHEQYF. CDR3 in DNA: TGTGCCAGCAGCCAACTGGGGACAGGGTCCCACGAGCAGTACTTC.

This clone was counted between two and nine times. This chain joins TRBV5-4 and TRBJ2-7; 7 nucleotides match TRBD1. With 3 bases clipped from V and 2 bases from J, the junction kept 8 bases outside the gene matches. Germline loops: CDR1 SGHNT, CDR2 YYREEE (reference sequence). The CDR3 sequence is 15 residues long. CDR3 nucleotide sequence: TGTGCCAGCAGCTCACAAACAGGGGCGACCTACGAGCAGTACTTC. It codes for CASSSQTGATYEQYF.

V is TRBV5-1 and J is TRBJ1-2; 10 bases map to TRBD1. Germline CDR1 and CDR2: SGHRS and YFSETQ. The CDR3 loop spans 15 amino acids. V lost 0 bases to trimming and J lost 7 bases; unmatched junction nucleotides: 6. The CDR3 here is CASSLGGQGRFGYTF. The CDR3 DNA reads TGCGCCAGCAGCTTGGGGGGACAGGGGCGTTTTGGCTACACCTTC.

The CDR3 region has the DNA TGTGCCGCAAAGACAGGGGACCTCACAGATACGCAGTATTTT. Translation gives CAAKTGDLTDTQYF. The chain links TRBV24-1 to TRBJ2-3; 8 positions match TRBD1. Trimming removed 12 bases from V and 2 bases from J; junction bases left unmatched: 9. Germline V gene sequence: CDR1 KGHDR, CDR2 SFDVKD. This CDR3 is built from 14 residues.